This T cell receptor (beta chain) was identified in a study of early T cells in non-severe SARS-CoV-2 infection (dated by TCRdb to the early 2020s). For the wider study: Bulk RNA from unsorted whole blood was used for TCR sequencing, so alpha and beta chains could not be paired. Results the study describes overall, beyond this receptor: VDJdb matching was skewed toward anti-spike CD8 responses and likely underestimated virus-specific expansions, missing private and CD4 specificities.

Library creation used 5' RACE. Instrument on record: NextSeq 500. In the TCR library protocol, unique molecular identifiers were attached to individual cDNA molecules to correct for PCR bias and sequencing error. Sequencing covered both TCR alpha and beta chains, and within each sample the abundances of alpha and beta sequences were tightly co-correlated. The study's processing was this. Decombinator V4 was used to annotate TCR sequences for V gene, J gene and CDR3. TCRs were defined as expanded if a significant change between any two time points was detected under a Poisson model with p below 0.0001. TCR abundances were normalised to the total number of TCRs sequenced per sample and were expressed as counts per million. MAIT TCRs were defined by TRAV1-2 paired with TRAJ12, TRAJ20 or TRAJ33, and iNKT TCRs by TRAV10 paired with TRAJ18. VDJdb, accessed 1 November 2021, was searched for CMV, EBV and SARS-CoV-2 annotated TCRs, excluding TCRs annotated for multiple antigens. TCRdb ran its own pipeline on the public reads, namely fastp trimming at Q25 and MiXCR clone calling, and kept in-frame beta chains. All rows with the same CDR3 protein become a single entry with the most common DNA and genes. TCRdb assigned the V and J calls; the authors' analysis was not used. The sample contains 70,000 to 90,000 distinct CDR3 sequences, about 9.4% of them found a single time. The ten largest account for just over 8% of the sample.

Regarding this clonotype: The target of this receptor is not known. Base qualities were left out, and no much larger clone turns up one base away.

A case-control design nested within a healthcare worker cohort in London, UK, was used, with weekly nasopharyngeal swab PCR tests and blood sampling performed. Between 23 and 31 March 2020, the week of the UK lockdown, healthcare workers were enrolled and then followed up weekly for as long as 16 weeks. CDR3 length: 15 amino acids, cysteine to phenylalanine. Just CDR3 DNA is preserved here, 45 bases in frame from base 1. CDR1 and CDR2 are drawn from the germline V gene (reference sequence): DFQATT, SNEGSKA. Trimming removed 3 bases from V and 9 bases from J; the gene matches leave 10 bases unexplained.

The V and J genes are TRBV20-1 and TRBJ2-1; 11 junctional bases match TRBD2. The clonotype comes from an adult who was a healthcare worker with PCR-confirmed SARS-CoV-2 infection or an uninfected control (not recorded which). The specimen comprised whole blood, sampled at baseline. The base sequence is TGCAGTGCTAGGGTCCTAGCGGGAGGACCTATTGAGCAGTTCTTC. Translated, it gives CSARVLAGGPIEQFF.